One sample yielded the 30 T cell receptor beta chains listed below, sequenced in a study of blood T cell repertoires in COVID-19. The assay was immunoSEQ multiplex PCR, and TCRdb's table has in-frame clones only and misses some. Among roughly 150,000 clones listed, more than 70% were seen once. Sequenced input: peripheral blood. The receptors were sampled from a woman aged 70 to 79 who had recovered from COVID-19.

The chain employs TRBV7-9 and TRBJ1-1; D perhaps matches TRBD1 (6 bases). Germline CDR1 SEHNR, CDR2 FQNEAQ (reference sequence). This CDR3 has 14 residues. Trimming stripped 2 bases from V and 4 bases from J, with 11 bases between. The CDR3 sequence is CASSLSTGSTEAFF. The CDR3 DNA reads as TGTGCCAGCAGCTTATCCACAGGGAGCACTGAAGCTTTCTTT.

The chain combines TRBV3-1 (or the pseudogene TRBV3-2) with TRBJ1-6; D is ambiguous. There are 13 residues in the CDR3. V was shortened by 2 bases and J by 9 bases, with 8 bases between the two germline ends. Germline CDR1 reads LGHDT; CDR2 reads YNNKEL (reference sequence). This chain's CDR3 is CASSQQGGSPLHF. CDR3 DNA sequence: TGTGCCAGCAGCCAACAAGGCGGTTCACCCCTCCACTTT.

V is TRBV15 and J is TRBJ2-3, with TRBD2 matching over 8 bases. In germline, CDR1 is LNHNV, CDR2 YYDKDF (reference sequence). CDR3 length: 16 amino acids. V lost 2 bases and J lost 2; bases outside the gene matches: 6. CDR3 sequence: CATSRPPRGVTDTQYF. The CDR3 DNA reads TGTGCCACCAGCAGACCCCCGCGGGGGGTCACAGATACGCAGTATTTT.

The CDR3 region is CASRVSGELGAFF. The CDR3 bases are TGTGCCAGCAGGGTATCGGGGGAACTGGGAGCTTTCTTT. This sequence joins TRBV6-5 and TRBJ1-1; tentative D call: TRBD1 (5 bases). The CDR3 runs 13 residues. V was cut by 6 bases and J by 10 bases, with 18 bases left in between. Looked up from germline, CDR1 is MNHEY and CDR2 is SVGAGI.

The chain is built from TRBV4-3 and TRBJ1-3; 7 bases map to TRBD1. V lost 0 bases and J lost 0; bases outside the gene matches: 5. Germline V gene lookup returns CDR1 LGHNA and CDR2 YSLEER. This CDR3 spans 17 amino acids. Here the CDR3 reads CASSQDGQANSGNTIYF. CDR3 nucleotide sequence: TGCGCCAGCAGCCAAGACGGACAGGCAAACTCTGGAAACACCATATATTTT.

The chain carries TRBV29-1 and TRBJ2-7; D possibly corresponds to TRBD2 (6 bases). Germline values: CDR1 SQVTM, CDR2 ANQGSEA. This CDR3 spans 16 amino acids. Trimming cost V 1 base and J 3 bases, with 19 bases left between them. The CDR3 here is CSVEGVGGGVSYEQYF. CDR3 in DNA: TGCAGCGTTGAAGGGGTAGGTGGCGGGGTCAGCTACGAGCAGTACTTC.

The rearrangement links TRBV6-6 to TRBJ1-6; the D is unclear. Trimming took off 6 bases at V and 10 bases at J, with 16 bases between the two ends. CDR1 is MNHNY and CDR2 is SVGAGI in the germline V gene (reference sequence). The CDR3 is 14 residues long. The CDR3 reads CASSPRESRSPLHF. The CDR3 coding sequence is TGTGCCAGCAGCCCCCGGGAGTCAAGGTCACCCCTCCACTTT.

The chain couples TRBV7-2 to TRBJ1-1, with unresolved D. The length of the CDR3 is 14 residues. Germline V gene lookup returns CDR1 SGHTA and CDR2 FQGNSA. V was shortened by 5 bases and J by 11 bases, with 21 bases between the two germline ends. The CDR3 sequence: CASSPRTRAAAAFF. The CDR3 DNA follows: TGTGCCAGCAGCCCCCGGACTCGAGCCGCGGCCGCTTTCTTT.

This chain connects TRBV9 to TRBJ2-1, with 9 nucleotides matching TRBD1. The CDR3 covers 15 residues. CDR1 is SGDLS and CDR2 is YYNGEE in the germline V gene. V shed 3 bases, J shed 4 bases, and the junction held 5 bases outside the gene matches. CDR3 sequence reads: CASSETGGPYNEQFF. DNA of the CDR3: TGTGCCAGCAGCGAAACAGGGGGCCCTTACAATGAGCAGTTCTTC. Full variable domain (missing parts from reference TRBV9 and TRBJ2-1): DSGVTQTPKHLITATGQRVTLRCSPRSGDLSVYWYQQSLDQGLQFLIQYYNGEERAKGNILERFSAQQFPDLHSELNLSSLELGDSALYFCASSETGGPYNEQFFGPGTRLTVL.

In its sample, this clone was seen once. The chain uses TRBV7-3 and TRBJ2-1; 7 bases agree with TRBD2. The J segment lost 7 bases and the V segment lost 3 bases, leaving 3 bases of the junction unmatched. The V gene's germline CDR1 is SGHTA and CDR2 FQGTGA. The length of the CDR3 is 13 residues. In nucleotides, the CDR3 is TGTGCCAGCAGCTTTGCCGGGGGGAATGAGCAGTTCTTC. Translated, it gives CASSFAGGNEQFF. Complete variable domain (other parts from reference TRBV7-3 and TRBJ2-1): GAGVSQTPSNKVTEKGKYVELRCDPISGHTALYWYRQSLGQGPEFLIYFQGTGAADDSGLPNDRFFAVRPEGSVSTLKIQRTERGDSAVYLCASSFAGGNEQFFGPGTRLTVL.

The chain recombines TRBV2 with TRBJ1-4, with D maybe TRBD1 (5 bases). The CDR3 sequence is 14 residues long. From germline, CDR1 is SNHLY and CDR2 FYNNEI. Deletions cut 6 bases from V and 7 bases from J, with 15 bases between. This CDR3 is CASSLGEGTEKLFF. CDR3 DNA: TGTGCCAGCAGCCTGGGGGAGGGGACTGAAAAACTGTTTTTT.

The chain is built from TRBV4-1 and TRBJ1-5; D remains ambiguous. The ends were cut back, 1 base at V and 2 bases at J, with 6 bases in the middle. Germline V lookup: CDR1 MGHRA, CDR2 YSYEKL. This CDR3 region has 14 residues. DNA of the CDR3: TGCGCCAGCAGCCAAGTTACAGGCAATCAGCCCCAGCATTTT. Encoded protein: CASSQVTGNQPQHF.

V and J are TRBV4-1 and TRBJ2-3; 9 bases are shared with TRBD2. Germline trimming cut 0 bases from V and 5 bases from J; bases unmatched to any gene: 9. CDR3 length: 17 amino acids. Germline V gives CDR1 MGHRA, CDR2 YSYEKL. DNA of the CDR3: TGCGCCAGCAGCCAAGATGTCGGGGCGGGAGGGGGAGATACGCAGTATTTT. Its protein is CASSQDVGAGGGDTQYF.

This sequence joins TRBV5-1 and TRBJ2-1; TRBD1 is a possible D gene (6 bases). Germline V CDR1 and CDR2: SGHRS, YFSETQ. Trimming took 0 bases from V and 7 from J, leaving 11 bases between them. The CDR3 has 14 residues. Here the CDR3 reads CASSLAAGVNEQFF. CDR3 bases: TGCGCCAGCAGCTTGGCGGCAGGGGTAAATGAGCAGTTCTTC.

This clone came up once. This chain links TRBV14 with TRBJ2-7; TRBD1 matches 7 bases. This CDR3 spans 13 amino acids. Germline V CDR1 and CDR2: SGHDN, FVKESK. J was trimmed by 6 bases and V by 1 base; bases with no gene match: 3. CDR3 nucleotides: TGTGCCAGCAGCCAAGTTCCAGGGGGCGAGCAGTACTTC. This gives the protein CASSQVPGGEQYF.

This sequence joins TRBV11-3 and TRBJ2-7; the match to TRBD2 covers 7 bases. V lost 2 bases, J lost 2 bases, and 3 bases stayed unmatched. The CDR3 has 14 residues. The germline gives CDR1 SGHNT, CDR2 YENEEA. The CDR3 DNA is TGTGCCAGCAGCTTACTAGCGGCGACCTACGAGCAGTACTTC. Translated: CASSLLAATYEQYF. Full variable domain (remainder filled in from reference TRBV11-3 and TRBJ2-7): EAGVVQSPRYKIIEKKQPVAFWCNPISGHNTLYWYLQNLGQGPELLIRYENEEAVDDSQLPKDRFSAERLKGVDSTLKIQPAELGDSAVYLCASSLLAATYEQYFGPGTRLTVT.

The chain carries TRBV29-1 and TRBJ1-1, with D possibly TRBD1 on 6 matching bases. Between the trimmed V and J ends, which lost 3 bases and 4 bases, there was a span of 6 bases. The germline V gene has CDR1 SQVTM and CDR2 ANQGSEA. The CDR3 spans 11 residues. The CDR3 sequence is CSVEDSTEAFF. The DNA of the CDR3 is TGCAGCGTTGAGGACAGCACTGAAGCTTTCTTT.

The V call is TRBV24-1, the J call TRBJ1-1; a possible D gene is TRBD1 (6 bases). This CDR3 is 13 amino acids long. Trimming left V 5 bases short and J 4 bases short, with 10 bases between. Per the germline V gene, CDR1 is KGHDR and CDR2 is SFDVKD. The chain's CDR3 is CATSAQGGTEAFF. The DNA for the CDR3 is TGTGCCACCAGTGCCCAAGGGGGCACTGAAGCTTTCTTT.

V and J are TRBV5-6 and TRBJ2-7; weak D call: TRBD1 (5 bases). CDR1 is SGHDT, CDR2 YYEEEE, per germline. The CDR3 runs 14 residues. Trimming took off 4 bases at V and 5 bases at J, with 16 bases between the two ends. The DNA of the CDR3 is TGTGCCAGCAGCCCGGTACCCAGGGCTCACGAGCAGTACTTC. Amino acids: CASSPVPRAHEQYF.

The V gene is TRBV27, the J gene TRBJ1-4, with TRBD1 as a possible D gene (5 bases). Germline lookup yields CDR1 MNHEY and CDR2 SMNVEV (reference sequence). The CDR3 consists of 15 residues. Trimming took 6 bases from V and 11 from J, leaving 22 bases between them. The CDR3: CASRGPGRGVWKLFF. CDR3 bases: TGTGCCAGCAGGGGTCCGGGACGGGGGGTTTGGAAACTGTTTTTT.

The chain links TRBV18 to TRBJ1-2; 9 nucleotides match TRBD1. The CDR3 is made up of 14 amino acids. V was pared by 5 bases and J by 2 bases, with 3 bases of the junction left unmatched. Per the germline V gene, CDR1 is KGHSH and CDR2 is LQKENI. DNA of the CDR3: TGTGCCAGCTCATCAGGGACAGGGAACTATGGCTACACCTTC. Protein sequence: CASSSGTGNYGYTF.

The chain is built from TRBV7-9 and TRBJ1-3; D possibly corresponds to TRBD1 (6 bases). Germline assignment: CDR1 SEHNR and CDR2 FQNEAQ (reference sequence). CDR3 length equals 15 residues. V lost 6 bases and J 0 bases, leaving 12 bases between the germline ends. CDR3 coding DNA: TGTGCCAGCAGAGGGACACCCGACTCTGGAAACACCATATATTTT. It is translated as CASRGTPDSGNTIYF.

This chain links TRBV30 with TRBJ1-4; D gene uncertain. Per the germline V gene, CDR1 is GTSNPN and CDR2 is SVGIG (reference sequence). Trimming cost V 8 bases and J 2 bases, with 12 bases left between them. The CDR3 has 13 residues. The CDR3 DNA sequence: TGTGCCCGCGACGGGGTCACTAATGAAAAACTGTTTTTT. It translates to CARDGVTNEKLFF.

There are a few counts of this clone. The chain combines TRBV2 with TRBJ2-7; 13 bases are a match to TRBD2. The CDR3 consists of 17 residues. V shed 10 bases, J shed 2 bases, and the junction held 14 bases outside the gene matches. Germline CDR1 is SNHLY and CDR2 is FYNNEI. The chain's CDR3 is CATSPPELAGGTYEQYF. CDR3 DNA sequence: TGTGCCACCTCTCCCCCGGAACTAGCGGGAGGGACCTACGAGCAGTACTTC.

This clone was counted a few times. This rearrangement joins TRBV5-4 to TRBJ2-1; TRBD2 matches 7 bases. Germline V gene data show CDR1 as SGHNT and CDR2 as YYREEE (reference sequence). The CDR3 covers 15 residues. Trimming cost V 3 bases and J 0 bases; bases outside gene matches: 3. The CDR3 coding sequence is TGTGCCAGCAGCTCCGGGGGGTCCTCCTACAATGAGCAGTTCTTC. It yields the protein CASSSGGSSYNEQFF.

The V gene is TRBV30, the J gene TRBJ1-4; D not resolved. The germline gives CDR1 GTSNPN, CDR2 SVGIG (reference sequence). V was shortened by 1 base and J by 8 bases, with 11 bases between the two germline ends. The CDR3 totals 13 residues. The CDR3 bases are TGTGCCTGGAGTGGAGGCAGACGGGAAAAACTGTTTTTT. Amino acid sequence: CAWSGGRREKLFF.

Within the sample, this clone is medium-sized (0.01 to 0.1%). DNA of the CDR3: TGTGCCAGCAGCCACGATACTAGGGTCTACGAGCAGTACTTC. Its translation: CASSHDTRVYEQYF. The rearrangement uses TRBV7-2 and TRBJ2-7; tentative D call: TRBD2 (5 bases). Germline CDR1 is SGHTA and CDR2 is FQGNSA. The CDR3 consists of 14 residues. Trimming removed 5 bases at V and 3 bases at J, with 14 bases between.

V usage is TRBV18 and J usage is TRBJ2-1; TRBD2 matches at 16 bases. There are 17 residues in the CDR3. The V gene end was trimmed by 3 bases and the J gene end by 7 bases; junction bases not matched to a gene: 6. Germline assignment: CDR1 KGHSH and CDR2 LQKENI. CDR3 region: CASSPPGLAGGLNEQFF. In nucleotides, the CDR3 is TGTGCCAGCTCACCCCCGGGACTAGCGGGAGGGTTGAATGAGCAGTTCTTC.

The J gene is TRBJ2-7, the V gene TRBV11-1; 7 nucleotides match TRBD1. Trimming removed 3 bases from V and 7 bases from J; junction bases left unmatched: 12. The CDR3 runs 15 residues. Germline V CDR1 and CDR2: SGHAT, FQDESV (reference sequence). CDR3 protein: CASSFRLGTAWEQYF. The CDR3 coding sequence is TGTGCCAGCAGCTTTCGACTCGGGACAGCTTGGGAGCAGTACTTC.

The chain couples TRBV10-1 to TRBJ2-3; the match to TRBD1 covers 10 bases. Germline values: CDR1 WNHNN, CDR2 SYGVQD (reference sequence). The CDR3 runs 14 residues. J gave up 3 bases and V 7 bases, and 4 bases lay outside the gene matches. The CDR3 coding sequence is TGCGCCAGCAAATGGACAGGGGGAACAGATACGCAGTATTTT. This translates into CASKWTGGTDTQYF.